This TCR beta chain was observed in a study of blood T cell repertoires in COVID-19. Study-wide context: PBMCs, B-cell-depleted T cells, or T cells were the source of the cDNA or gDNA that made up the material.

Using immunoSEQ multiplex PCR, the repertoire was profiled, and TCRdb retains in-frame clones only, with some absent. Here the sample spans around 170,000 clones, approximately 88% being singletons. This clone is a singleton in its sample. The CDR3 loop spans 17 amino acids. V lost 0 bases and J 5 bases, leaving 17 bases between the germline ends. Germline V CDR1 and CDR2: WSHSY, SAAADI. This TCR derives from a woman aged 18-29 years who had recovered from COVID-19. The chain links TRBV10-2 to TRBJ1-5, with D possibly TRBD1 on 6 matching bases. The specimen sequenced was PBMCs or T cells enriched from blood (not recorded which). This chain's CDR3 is CASSESRGRGDDQPQHF. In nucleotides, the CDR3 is TGCGCCAGCAGTGAGTCGAGGGGCAGGGGAGACGATCAGCCCCAGCATTTT.